The 2 T cell receptor beta chains below come from one sample, sequenced in a study of blood T cell repertoires in COVID-19. The table came from immunoSEQ multiplex PCR; TCRdb's copy has only in-frame clones and leaves some out. Of around 110,000 clones in the sample, less than 90% were seen once. Material: peripheral blood. The receptors originated from a man aged 25-45 years with acute or convalescent COVID-19.

This clone was seen only a few times. The chain uses TRBV7-8 and TRBJ2-5, with 9 bases lining up with TRBD1. This CDR3 has 16 residues. The V segment lost 3 bases and the J segment 4 bases; nucleotides outside the gene matches: 9. Germline CDR1 and CDR2: SGHVS and FQNEAQ. This CDR3 reads CASSFAAGTGRETQYF. DNA of the CDR3: TGTGCCAGCAGCTTCGCTGCCGGGACAGGGAGAGAGACCCAGTACTTC.

V and J are TRBV7-8 and TRBJ1-2, with a possible D match to TRBD1 (5 bases). The CDR3 contains 15 residues. Trimming took 0 bases from V and 6 from J, leaving 14 bases between them. Germline V CDR1 and CDR2: SGHVS, FQNEAQ. CDR3 protein: CASSLAWGGVDGYTF. CDR3 nucleotide sequence: TGTGCCAGCAGCTTAGCGTGGGGAGGGGTGGATGGCTACACCTTC.